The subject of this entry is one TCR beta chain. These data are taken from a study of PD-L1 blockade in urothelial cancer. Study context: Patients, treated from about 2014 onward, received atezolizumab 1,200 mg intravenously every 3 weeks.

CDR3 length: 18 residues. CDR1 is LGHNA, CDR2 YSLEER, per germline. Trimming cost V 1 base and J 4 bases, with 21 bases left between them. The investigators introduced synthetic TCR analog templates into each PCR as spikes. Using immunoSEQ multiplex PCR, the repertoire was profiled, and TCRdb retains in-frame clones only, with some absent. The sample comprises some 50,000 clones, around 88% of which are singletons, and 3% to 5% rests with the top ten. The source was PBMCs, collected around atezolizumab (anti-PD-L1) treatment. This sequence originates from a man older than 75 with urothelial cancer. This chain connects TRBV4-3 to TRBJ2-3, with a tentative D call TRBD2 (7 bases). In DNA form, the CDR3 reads TGCGCCAGCAGCCAAGGGCCCGTAAGGGGGGGTCGGGCAGATACGCAGTATTTT. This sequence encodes CASSQGPVRGGRADTQYF.